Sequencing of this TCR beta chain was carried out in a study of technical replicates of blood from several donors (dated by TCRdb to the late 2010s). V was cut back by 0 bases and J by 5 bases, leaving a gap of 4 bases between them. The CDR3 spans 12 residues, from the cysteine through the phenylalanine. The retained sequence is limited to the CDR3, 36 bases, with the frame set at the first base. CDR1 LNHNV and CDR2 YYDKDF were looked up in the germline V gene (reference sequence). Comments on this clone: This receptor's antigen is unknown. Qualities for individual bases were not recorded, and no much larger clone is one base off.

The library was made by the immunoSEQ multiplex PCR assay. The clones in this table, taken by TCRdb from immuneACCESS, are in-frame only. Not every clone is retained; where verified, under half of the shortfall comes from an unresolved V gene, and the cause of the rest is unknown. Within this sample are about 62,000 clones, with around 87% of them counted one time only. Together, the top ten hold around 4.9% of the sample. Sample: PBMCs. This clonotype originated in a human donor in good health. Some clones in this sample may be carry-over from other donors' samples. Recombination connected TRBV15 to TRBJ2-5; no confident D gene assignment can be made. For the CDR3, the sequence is CATSREYETQYF. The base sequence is TGTGCCACCAGCAGAGAGTATGAGACCCAGTACTTC.